The text below deals with one TCR beta chain. Antigen: not known. 5'-RACE, quantitative and with molecular barcodes, yielded the TCR beta libraries. TCRdb reprocessed the 5' RACE reads via MiXCR and lists one record per CDR3 protein. The profile shows around 250,000 distinct CDR3 sequences, 32% of them singletons. The data were obtained in a study of CD8 T cells in ankylosing spondylitis. Study-level results: Relatively scarce in peripheral blood, disease-linked clones were CD8+. Characteristic, it appeared, of ankylosing spondylitis blood was a TCR beta motif of about eight highly homologous variants. There was reportedly significant enrichment of clones that were disease-linked in matched ankylosing spondylitis synovial fluid.

Germline V gives CDR1 LGHDT, CDR2 YNNKEL (reference sequence). Trimming cost V 1 base and J 9 bases, with 10 bases left between them. The CDR3 is made up of 13 amino acids. This chain links TRBV3-1 with TRBJ1-3; D is unclear. Sequenced input: blood, either unsorted or a sorted T cell fraction (not recorded which). The sequence derives from a male donor with ankylosing spondylitis or in good health (not recorded which). As DNA, the CDR3 is TGTGCCAGCAGCCAAGGGTTAGGAGCCACCATATATTTT. Encoded protein: CASSQGLGATIYF. Using reference TRBV3-1 and TRBJ1-3 for the parts outside the CDR3, the full variable domain is DTAVSQTPKYLVTQMGNDKSIKCEQNLGHDTMYWYKQDSKKFLKIMFSYNNKELIINETVPNRFSPKSPDKAHLNLHINSLELGDSAVYFCASSQGLGATIYFGEGSWLTVV.